This record concerns one TCR beta chain sequence. The antigen remains unidentified. RNA, once extracted, was reverse transcribed into cDNA for use as the sequencing template. Profiled with immunoSEQ multiplex PCR; TCRdb holds only in-frame clones, not every one. Of 190,000 or so clones in the sample, about 60% were seen once. The source of the sample is a study of CD8+ T cells in alopecia areata. Study background: Affected scalp percentage gauged treated patients' severity.

Findings and limits, study-wide: Persistence of many expanded lesional clones was seen in scalp and blood during tofacitinib.

Treatment denoted: oral pan-JAK inhibitor, 5-10 mg twice daily. V was pared by 0 bases and J by 8 bases, with 10 bases between. The CDR3 loop spans 13 amino acids. Per the germline V gene, CDR1 is SGHVS and CDR2 is FQNEAQ. The origin of this receptor is a human donor with alopecia areata. The material sequenced was CD8+ T cells sorted from blood, taken at week 24, from a patient treated with tofacitinib. J is TRBJ1-2 and V is TRBV7-8; D is uncertain. The CDR3 DNA is TGTGCCAGCAGCTTAGCGCATAGTGGCGGCTACACCTTC. Its translation is CASSLAHSGGYTF.